The 27 T cell receptor beta chains below all came from one sample that was sequenced in a study of CD8+ T cells in alopecia areata. Sequencing relied on a cDNA template that was reverse transcribed from extracted RNA. This table comes from immunoSEQ multiplex PCR, and its TCRdb copy is limited to in-frame clones, with some not included. The data contain approximately 150,000 clones, roughly 66% of them singletons. Sequencing used CD8+ T cells sorted from blood, obtained at week 0. The receptors shown here come from a human donor with alopecia areata.

The chain joins TRBV27 to TRBJ1-3; no reliable D call. The CDR3 is 12 residues long. The V end was cut by 8 bases, the J end by 5 bases, with 10 bases between. Germline-derived CDR1 and CDR2 are MNHEY and SMNVEV (reference sequence). The DNA of the CDR3 is TGTGCCAGCGGATCAAATAGAAACACCATATATTTT. Translation: CASGSNRNTIYF.

The chain is built from TRBV27 and TRBJ2-1, with a tentative D call TRBD2 (7 bases). This CDR3 comprises 12 residues. CDR1 is MNHEY and CDR2 is SMNVEV in the germline V gene (reference sequence). The V gene lost 2 bases and the J gene lost 9 bases, with 8 bases spanning the gap. The CDR3 loop is CASSLGGAEQFF. For the CDR3, the DNA is TGTGCCAGCAGTTTAGGGGGGGCTGAGCAGTTCTTC.

The chain is built from TRBV5-1 and TRBJ1-1, with unresolved D. The CDR3 loop spans 13 amino acids. Per the germline V gene, CDR1 is SGHRS and CDR2 is YFSETQ. Trimming pared 0 bases from V and 5 bases from J, leaving 8 bases between. In nucleotides, the CDR3 is TGCGCCAGCAGCTTGGGTTCTGGGACTGAAGCTTTCTTT. Its protein is CASSLGSGTEAFF.

Turning to this clone: The germline gene is not matched at one end of the junction; a read error may be the cause. The chain carries TRBV6-5 and TRBJ2-5; 7 bases are a match to TRBD2. The CDR3 totals 15 residues. Germline V gene sequence: CDR1 MNHEY, CDR2 SVGAGI. The CDR3 DNA follows: TGTGCCAGCAGCTACTCCACCCTGGGGGGGGAGACCCAGTACTTC. The encoded protein is CASSYSTLGGETQYF.

This chain links TRBV27 with TRBJ2-5; TRBD2 agrees at 8 bases. This CDR3 has 14 residues. The germline CDR1 and CDR2 sequences are MNHEY and SMNVEV (reference sequence). V lost 2 bases to trimming and J lost 2 bases; unmatched junction nucleotides: 1. The CDR3 spells CASSLTGGQETQYF. CDR3 bases: TGTGCCAGCAGTTTAACGGGGGGGCAAGAGACCCAGTACTTC.

The gene calls are TRBV5-6 and TRBJ1-2, with D tentatively TRBD1 (5 bases). In germline, CDR1 is SGHDT, CDR2 YYEEEE. V was pared by 0 bases and J by 4 bases, with 16 bases between. The CDR3 contains 16 residues. For the CDR3, the DNA is TGTGCCAGCAGCTTGGGATCGTACAGGTTTCTCTATGGCTACACCTTC. Encoded protein: CASSLGSYRFLYGYTF. The full variable domain, in which reference TRBV5-6 and TRBJ1-2 provide the parts outside the CDR3, is DAGVTQSPTHLIKTRGQQVTLRCSPKSGHDTVSWYQQALGQGPQFIFQYYEEEERQRGNFPDRFSGHQFPNYSSELNVNALLLGDSALYLCASSLGSYRFLYGYTFGSGTRLTVV.

The chain's CDR3 is CAWTFTGELFF. The CDR3 DNA is TGTGCCTGGACCTTCACCGGGGAGCTGTTTTTT. The chain employs TRBV30 and TRBJ2-2; D unclear. This CDR3 spans 11 amino acids. Between the trimmed V and J ends, which lost 4 bases and 4 bases, there was a span of 4 bases. In germline, CDR1 is GTSNPN, CDR2 SVGIG (reference sequence).

V is TRBV4-1 and J is TRBJ2-4; 7 positions agree with TRBD2. The V gene end was trimmed by 3 bases and the J gene end by 8 bases; junction bases not matched to a gene: 4. This CDR3 is 13 amino acids long. Germline lookup yields CDR1 MGHRA and CDR2 YSYEKL. The CDR3 DNA is TGCGCCAGCAGCCAGGAAGGGAGGGACATTCAGTACTTC. Translating gives CASSQEGRDIQYF.

A single count supports this clone. This sequence joins TRBV5-1 and TRBJ2-7; weak D call: TRBD1 (6 bases). The CDR3 contains 13 residues. The V gene's germline CDR1 is SGHRS and CDR2 YFSETQ. The germline V and J ends were trimmed by 7 bases and 4 bases, with 15 bases remaining between them. This CDR3 is CASGGDGQYEQYF. In nucleotides, the CDR3 is TGCGCCAGCGGGGGAGACGGACAGTACGAGCAGTACTTC.

V and J are TRBV2 and TRBJ2-7; D may be TRBD1 or TRBD2 (7 bases each). Germline values: CDR1 SNHLY, CDR2 FYNNEI. CDR3 length: 18 amino acids. The ends were cut back, 2 bases at V and 5 bases at J, with 25 bases in the middle. The CDR3 DNA is TGTGCCAGCAGTGAATTACTTGCCAAACAGGGGAGGGTCGACGAGCAGTACTTC. Protein product: CASSELLAKQGRVDEQYF.

V gene TRBV25-1 combines with J gene TRBJ2-1; TRBD1 matches 10 bases. Germline-derived CDR1 and CDR2 are MGHDK and SYGVNS. The CDR3 loop spans 15 amino acids. V gave up 4 bases and J gave up 10 bases; unmatched junction bases: 10. The CDR3: CASSARRDRGHEQFF. The DNA for the CDR3 is TGTGCCAGCAGTGCCCGCCGGGACAGGGGCCACGAGCAGTTCTTC.

As DNA, the CDR3 is TGTGCCAGCAGCCAAGAAGAATCAGGGGCCGGGGAGCTGTTTTTT. This codes for CASSQEESGAGELFF. The V gene is TRBV4-2, the J gene TRBJ2-2, with D possibly TRBD1 on 6 matching bases. The germline V gene has CDR1 LGHNA and CDR2 YNFKEQ. This CDR3 spans 15 amino acids. V was shortened by 0 bases and J by 6 bases, with 11 bases between the two germline ends.

Of note for this clone: The conserved final phenylalanine or tryptophan is absent from the CDR3, which likely points to a read error. This chain uses TRBV29-1 with TRBJ2-7; D unclear. Germline V gives CDR1 SQVTM, CDR2 ANQGSEA. Trimming took off 5 bases at V and 2 bases at J, with 7 bases between the two ends. CDR3 length: 11 amino acids. CDR3 coding DNA: TGCAGCGTTCAGGCAACCTACGAGCAGTACCTC. It specifies CSVQATYEQYL.

The CDR3 DNA reads TGTGCCAGCAGCTTAGAGGAGGGGGGACAGTTCTTC. Translation gives CASSLEEGGQFF. The chain links TRBV13 to TRBJ2-1; possibly TRBD1 or TRBD2 for D (6 bases each). The germline CDR1 and CDR2 sequences are PRHDT and FYEKMQ (reference sequence). The CDR3 has 12 residues. The V gene lost 1 base and the J gene lost 13 bases, with 11 bases spanning the gap.

The V call is TRBV11-1, the J call TRBJ2-7, with a weak D call TRBD1 (6 bases). The CDR3 runs 15 residues. V was clipped by 3 bases and J by 6 bases, with 18 bases between them. CDR1 and CDR2 from the germline V gene are SGHAT and FQDESV (reference sequence). CDR3 residues: CASSFDARGGAEQYF. For the CDR3, the DNA is TGTGCCAGCAGCTTCGACGCGAGAGGGGGTGCCGAGCAGTACTTC.

The chain combines TRBV27 with TRBJ2-2, with D possibly TRBD1 on 6 matching bases. Germline CDR1 reads MNHEY; CDR2 reads SMNVEV (reference sequence). V was cut by 8 bases and J by 5 bases, with 18 bases left in between. CDR3 length: 15 amino acids. In DNA form, the CDR3 reads TGTGCCAGCGCCCTGACAGGCGAGGGGACCGGGGAGCTGTTTTTT. This gives the protein CASALTGEGTGELFF.

This clone has just one count. V usage is TRBV25-1 and J usage is TRBJ1-4, with D unclear. This CDR3 contains 11 residues. Trimming stripped 4 bases from V and 6 bases from J, with 3 bases between. Per germline, CDR1 MGHDK and CDR2 SYGVNS. CDR3 region: CASSVDEKLFF. The CDR3 DNA follows: TGTGCCAGCAGTGTTGATGAAAAACTGTTTTTT. Combining the CDR3 with reference TRBV25-1 and TRBJ1-4 gives the whole variable domain EADIYQTPRYLVIGTGKKITLECSQTMGHDKMYWYQQDPGMELHLIHYSYGVNSTEKGDLSSESTVSRIRTEHFPLTLESARPSHTSQYLCASSVDEKLFFGSGTQLSVL.

This clone was observed a handful of times. V gene TRBV9 combines with J gene TRBJ1-1; maybe TRBD1 (6 bases). Trimming left V 4 bases short and J 3 bases short, with 16 bases between. The CDR3 runs 15 residues. Germline V CDR1 and CDR2: SGDLS, YYNGEE. Here the CDR3 reads CASSSNRVMDTEAFF. Written as DNA, the CDR3 is TGTGCCAGCAGCTCGAACAGGGTCATGGACACTGAAGCTTTCTTT.

The gene calls are TRBV30 and TRBJ1-2; D is uncertain. CDR1 is GTSNPN, CDR2 SVGIG, per germline (reference sequence). The CDR3 runs to 12 residues. Trimming left V 3 bases short and J 2 bases short, with 7 bases between. The CDR3 spells CAWRRANYGYTF. The CDR3 nucleotides are TGTGCCTGGAGAAGGGCAAACTATGGCTACACCTTC.

This chain connects TRBV15 to TRBJ2-1; 8 bases agree with TRBD2. CDR1 and CDR2 from the germline V gene are LNHNV and YYDKDF (reference sequence). The V gene end was trimmed by 0 bases and the J gene end by 4 bases; junction bases not matched to a gene: 17. CDR3 length: 20 residues. The CDR3 loop is CATSRESGNGGSGAYNEQFF. CDR3 DNA: TGTGCCACCAGCAGAGAGTCCGGGAACGGGGGTAGCGGGGCTTACAATGAGCAGTTCTTC.

The chain has TRBV28 and TRBJ2-3, with 10 bases fitting TRBD2. The CDR3 runs 18 residues. Germline V CDR1 and CDR2: MDHEN, SYDVKM. The ends lost 6 bases at V and 8 bases at J; junction bases unmatched: 20. CDR3 nucleotides: TGTGCCAGCAGCAAAGCGGGGGGGCGCGGACCTAATCTCGGTACGCAGTATTTT. Translating gives CASSKAGGRGPNLGTQYF.

A note on this clone: Sequence at one end of the junction differs from germline and may be a read error. The chain employs TRBV6-5 and TRBJ2-5, with D unclear. Germline CDR1 MNHEY, CDR2 SVGAGI. CDR3 length equals 13 residues. The CDR3 sequence is CVSSYSTAETQYF. The CDR3 nucleotides read TGTGTCAGCAGCTACTCCACTGCAGAGACCCAGTACTTC.

The gene calls are TRBV6-5 and TRBJ2-3, with 7 bases fitting TRBD2. The CDR3 totals 12 residues. Looked up from germline, CDR1 is MNHEY and CDR2 is SVGAGI. With 7 bases clipped from V and 6 bases from J, the junction kept 4 bases outside the gene matches. For the CDR3, the DNA is TGTGCCAGCACCAACGGGAGGGATACGCAGTATTTT. This encodes CASTNGRDTQYF.

The chain links TRBV6-5 to TRBJ1-1; a weak D match, TRBD1 (6 bases). The CDR3 contains 14 residues. V dropped 5 bases and J dropped 3 bases, with 13 bases sitting between them. From germline, CDR1 is MNHEY and CDR2 SVGAGI. CDR3 residues: CASSKQGPYTEAFF. DNA for the CDR3: TGTGCCAGCAGTAAACAGGGACCTTACACTGAAGCTTTCTTT.

This clone was found a few times. The chain links TRBV5-1 to TRBJ2-5; D gene uncertain. Germline CDR1 is SGHRS and CDR2 is YFSETQ. The CDR3 runs 10 residues. V lost 1 base, J lost 9 bases, and 4 bases lay in between. The CDR3 spells CASSLRAQYF. The DNA for the CDR3 is TGCGCCAGCAGCTTGCGGGCCCAGTACTTC.

This clone was picked up a small number of times. J is TRBJ2-3 and V is TRBV29-1; TRBD2 agrees at 7 bases. Unmatched junction bases numbered 17, after V lost 6 bases and J lost 2 bases. The CDR3 sequence is 17 residues long. Germline V CDR1 and CDR2: SQVTM, ANQGSEA. CDR3 loop: CSVTTSGTTKSTDTQYF. The CDR3 region has the DNA TGCAGCGTGACAACTTCCGGGACTACGAAATCCACAGATACGCAGTATTTT.

A few counts support this clone. The V call is TRBV9, the J call TRBJ1-1; D call uncertain. Between the trimmed V and J ends, which lost 6 bases and 6 bases, there was a span of 12 bases. Germline V gene sequence: CDR1 SGDLS, CDR2 YYNGEE. The CDR3 has 12 residues. CDR3 sequence: CASTGVSPEAFF. The CDR3 nucleotides are TGTGCCAGCACTGGGGTCTCGCCTGAAGCTTTCTTT.